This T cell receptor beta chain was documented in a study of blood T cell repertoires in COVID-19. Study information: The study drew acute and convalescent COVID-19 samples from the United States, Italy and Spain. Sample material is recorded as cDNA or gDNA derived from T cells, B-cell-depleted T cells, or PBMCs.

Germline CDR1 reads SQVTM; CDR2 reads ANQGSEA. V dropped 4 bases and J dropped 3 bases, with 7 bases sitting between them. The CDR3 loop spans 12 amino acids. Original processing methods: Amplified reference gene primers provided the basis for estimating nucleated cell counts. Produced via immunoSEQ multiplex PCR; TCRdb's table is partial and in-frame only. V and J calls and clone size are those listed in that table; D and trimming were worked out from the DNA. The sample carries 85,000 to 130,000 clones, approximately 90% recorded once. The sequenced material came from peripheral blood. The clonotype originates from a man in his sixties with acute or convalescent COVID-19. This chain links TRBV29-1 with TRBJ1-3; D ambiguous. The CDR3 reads CSVVVFGNTIYF. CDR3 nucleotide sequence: TGCAGCGTTGTTGTCTTTGGAAACACCATATATTTT.